This entry lists 5 T cell receptor beta chains sequenced from one sample in a study of T-cell reconstitution after alpha-beta-depleted transplantation in children. Preparation of the TCRbeta library used unique molecular identifiers. TCRdb reprocessed the PCR reads via MiXCR and lists one record per CDR3 protein. The sample has 780,000 or so distinct CDR3 sequences, roughly 16% seen once. The input for sequencing was PBMCs, mostly from graft donor cells, taken 360 days after TCRalphabeta/CD19-depleted stem cell transplant. These TCRs come from a male patient aged 5 to 17 who had a stem cell transplant for acute lymphoblastic leukemia, so the T cells may come from the graft donor.

The chain employs TRBV29-1 and TRBJ2-2; TRBD1 agrees at 9 bases. V shed 0 bases and J 8 bases; nucleotides not matched to a gene: 7. The CDR3 contains 15 residues. Germline V CDR1 and CDR2: SQVTM, ANQGSEA. The CDR3, as DNA: TGCAGCGTTGAAGATAGAATGGGACAGGGAGGGGAGCTGTTTTTT. It specifies CSVEDRMGQGGELFF.

This chain joins TRBV5-5 and TRBJ2-5; 12 bases are shared with TRBD2. J was trimmed by 5 bases and V by 1 base; bases with no gene match: 12. The CDR3 extends over 18 amino acids. CDR1 and CDR2 from the germline V gene are SGHKS and YYEKEE (reference sequence). CDR3 nucleotide sequence: TGTGCCAGCAGCTTGAATAGGCTAGCGGGAGGGCCTCGGGAGACCCAGTACTTC. Translated: CASSLNRLAGGPRETQYF. The whole variable domain, remainder taken from reference TRBV5-5 and TRBJ2-5, is DAGVTQSPTHLIKTRGQQVTLRCSPISGHKSVSWYQQVLGQGPQFIFQYYEKEERGRGNFPDRFSARQFPNYSSELNVNALLLGDSALYLCASSLNRLAGGPRETQYFGPGTRLLVL.

This chain joins TRBV6-5 and TRBJ2-7; 10 bases fit TRBD1. This CDR3 has 16 residues. Unmatched junction bases numbered 11, after V lost 0 bases and J lost 9 bases. Germline loops: CDR1 MNHEY, CDR2 SVGAGI. The CDR3 region is CASSYSGTGEFLRQYF. In DNA, the CDR3 is TGTGCCAGCAGTTACTCGGGGACAGGGGAATTTTTAAGGCAGTACTTC.

The chain combines TRBV5-1 with TRBJ2-7; the D gene is possibly TRBD2 (5 bases). The CDR3 loop spans 14 amino acids. CDR1 is SGHRS and CDR2 is YFSETQ in the germline V gene. Deletions cut 7 bases from V and 0 bases from J, with 14 bases between. The CDR3 spells CASGFAGSSYEQYF. DNA for the CDR3: TGCGCCAGCGGATTCGCGGGCAGCTCCTACGAGCAGTACTTC.

The chain links TRBV20-1 to TRBJ2-1; maybe TRBD2 (6 bases). CDR1 and CDR2 from the germline V gene are DFQATT and SNEGSKA (reference sequence). CDR3 length equals 15 residues. V shed 6 bases and J shed 7 bases, with 22 bases lying between them. The chain's CDR3 is CSAREGGGVGNEQFF. Here the CDR3 DNA reads TGCAGTGCCCGAGAAGGCGGAGGGGTAGGGAATGAGCAGTTCTTC.